The 11 T cell receptor beta chains in this list originate from one sample, sequenced in a study of T cell repertoires in ileal Crohn's disease. The repertoire was sequenced with immunoSEQ multiplex PCR; TCRdb's copy has only in-frame clones and lacks some. The sample shows several thousand clones, roughly 69% of them seen only once. The sequenced material came from ileal tissue. The source is an adult with Crohn's disease.

By frequency in the sample, this clone is medium-sized. The chain joins TRBV6-4 to TRBJ2-3; TRBD2 matches 8 bases. Per germline, CDR1 MRHNA and CDR2 SNTAGT. There are 16 residues in the CDR3. Germline trimming cut 0 bases from V and 1 base from J; bases unmatched to any gene: 3. For the CDR3, the DNA is TGTGCCAGCAGTGACTCAAGCGGGGGAGGCACAGATACGCAGTATTTT. This codes for CASSDSSGGGTDTQYF.

The V gene is TRBV6-1, the J gene TRBJ2-7; TRBD1 is a possible D gene (6 bases). The germline gives CDR1 MNHNS, CDR2 SASEGT. With 5 bases removed from V and 7 bases from J, the gap between germline ends came to 15 bases. This CDR3 spans 13 amino acids. The CDR3 DNA is TGTGCCAGCAGTTATGGGGGCTTTGGGGAGCAGTACTTC. The encoded protein is CASSYGGFGEQYF.

In its sample, this clone was seen once. The CDR3 DNA sequence: TGTGCCAGCAGTTTCGCAGGGGGCTATGGCTACACCTTC. Amino acids: CASSFAGGYGYTF. The rearrangement joins TRBV27 to TRBJ1-2; 7 bases are shared with TRBD1. This CDR3 contains 13 residues. V gave up 3 bases and J gave up 4 bases; unmatched junction bases: 2. CDR1 and CDR2 (germline): MNHEY, SMNVEV (reference sequence).

The genes are TRBV14 and TRBJ2-6; 7 nucleotides agree with TRBD2. The CDR3 covers 19 residues. CDR1 is SGHDN, CDR2 FVKESK, per germline. The CDR3, as DNA: TGTGGTTGGGGGAGGGGCCAAGATCGGGTAAGCTCTGGGGCCAACGTCCTGACTTTC. Amino acids: CGWGRGQDRVSSGANVLTF.

This clone was picked up a small number of times. The chain has TRBV5-4 and TRBJ1-2, with a possible D match to TRBD1 (6 bases). The V end was cut by 7 bases, the J end by 4 bases, with 14 bases between. The CDR3 totals 13 residues. Germline CDR1 SGHNT, CDR2 YYREEE (reference sequence). The CDR3 DNA reads as TGTGCCAGCGGACAGCAGGCGAGCTATGGCTACACCTTC. Its translation: CASGQQASYGYTF.

The J gene is TRBJ2-7, the V gene TRBV5-4, with 10 bases aligning to TRBD2. With V trimmed by 0 bases and J by 6 bases, 3 bases remained unmatched. Germline-derived CDR1 and CDR2 are SGHNT and YYREEE (reference sequence). The CDR3 loop spans 14 amino acids. The CDR3 protein is CASSLVAGGGEQYF. CDR3 coding DNA: TGTGCCAGCAGCTTGGTAGCGGGGGGCGGCGAGCAGTACTTC.

This clone has just one count. J is TRBJ2-7 and V is TRBV29-1; 7 nucleotides line up with TRBD2. The V segment lost 5 bases and the J segment 5 bases; nucleotides outside the gene matches: 12. The germline gives CDR1 SQVTM, CDR2 ANQGSEA. This CDR3 has 14 residues. CDR3 loop: CSVLGGFLRDEQYF. In DNA form, the CDR3 reads TGCAGCGTTCTCGGGGGGTTTCTGAGAGACGAGCAGTACTTC.

This clone is a singleton in its sample. The V and J genes are TRBV5-1 and TRBJ2-7, with D tentatively TRBD1 (5 bases). Germline values: CDR1 SGHRS, CDR2 YFSETQ. The germline V and J ends were trimmed by 5 bases and 6 bases, with 15 bases remaining between them. The CDR3 extends over 13 amino acids. The CDR3, as DNA: TGCGCCAGCAGTTCCAATCAGGGCATCGAGCAGTACTTC. Amino acid sequence: CASSSNQGIEQYF.

The rearrangement joins TRBV7-2 to TRBJ2-5, with TRBD1 matching over 10 bases. The CDR3 sequence is 15 residues long. The germline V gene encodes CDR1 SGHTA and CDR2 FQGNSA. J lost 5 bases, V lost 4 bases, and 7 bases had no gene match. The CDR3 DNA reads TGTGCCAGCAGCTCATACGGGACAGGGGACGAGACCCAGTACTTC. This encodes CASSSYGTGDETQYF.

This clone was observed a single time. V is TRBV27 and J is TRBJ1-6, with D hard to call. The CDR3 spans 13 residues. The germline gives CDR1 MNHEY, CDR2 SMNVEV (reference sequence). Trimming cost V 4 bases and J 8 bases, with 9 bases left between them. The DNA for the CDR3 is TGTGCCAGCAGTTCGCGGTTTGATTCACCCCTCCACTTT. Translating gives CASSSRFDSPLHF.

This clone was seen more than once but under ten times. The chain links TRBV5-8 to TRBJ1-2, with unresolved D. The CDR3 runs to 15 residues. Germline values: CDR1 SGHTS, CDR2 YDEGEE. The V gene lost 4 bases and the J gene lost 3 bases, with 16 bases spanning the gap. The CDR3 region is CASSRLVAKYYGYTF. CDR3 sequence (DNA): TGTGCCAGCAGCCGCTTGGTTGCTAAATACTATGGCTACACCTTC.